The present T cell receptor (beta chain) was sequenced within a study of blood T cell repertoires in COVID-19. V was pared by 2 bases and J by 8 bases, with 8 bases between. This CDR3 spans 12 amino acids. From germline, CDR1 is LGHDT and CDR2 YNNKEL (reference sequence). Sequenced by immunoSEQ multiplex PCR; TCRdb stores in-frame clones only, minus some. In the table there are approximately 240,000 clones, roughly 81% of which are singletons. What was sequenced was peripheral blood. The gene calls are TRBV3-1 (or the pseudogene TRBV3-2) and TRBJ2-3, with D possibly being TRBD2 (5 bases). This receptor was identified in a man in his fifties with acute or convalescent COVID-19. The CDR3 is CASSQTSGTQYF. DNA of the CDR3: TGTGCCAGCAGCCAAACCAGCGGTACGCAGTATTTT.